Below are 32 T cell receptor beta chains sequenced from a single sample in a study of T cell responses to AZD1222 COVID-19 vaccine. Sequencing was performed with immunoSEQ multiplex PCR; in TCRdb, only in-frame clones are kept and a portion is missing. The table has approximately 150,000 clones, 90% to 95% seen once; the top ten hold 1.3%. The material sequenced was peripheral blood, taken on day 0 of AZD1222 vaccination. Receptors originate from an adult in good health.

The chain employs TRBV19 and TRBJ1-2, with 7 positions matching TRBD1. The CDR3 covers 13 residues. Trimming removed 5 bases from V and 8 bases from J; junction bases left unmatched: 8. Germline-derived CDR1 and CDR2 are LNHDA and SQIVND (reference sequence). CDR3 residues: CASSPGTGDGYTF. The CDR3 region has the DNA TGTGCCAGTAGTCCGGGCACAGGGGACGGCTACACCTTC.

CDR3 in amino acids: CASSLVAQETQYF. In nucleotides, the CDR3 is TGTGCCAGCAGTTTGGTGGCGCAGGAGACCCAGTACTTC. The chain carries TRBV12-3 or TRBV12-4 and TRBJ2-5, with no clear D. This CDR3 spans 13 amino acids. V was pared by 3 bases and J by 5 bases, with 10 bases between.

The CDR3: CAWSAQGNTDEAFF. DNA of the CDR3: TGTGCCTGGAGTGCCCAGGGCAATACAGATGAAGCTTTCTTT. The chain couples TRBV30 to TRBJ1-1, with D perhaps matching TRBD1 (5 bases). CDR3 length: 14 amino acids. V lost 1 base and J lost 7, with 16 bases in between. The germline gives CDR1 GTSNPN, CDR2 SVGIG (reference sequence).

Only one count was recorded for this clone. The chain employs TRBV3-1 (or the pseudogene TRBV3-2) and TRBJ1-3, with D unclear. This CDR3 comprises 13 residues. V was pared by 1 base and J by 4 bases, with 5 bases between. Germline CDR1 LGHDT, CDR2 YNNKEL (reference sequence). CDR3 loop: CASSQVEGNTIYF. CDR3 nucleotide sequence: TGTGCCAGCAGCCAAGTTGAGGGAAACACCATATATTTT.

V is TRBV10-3 and J is TRBJ2-2; the D call may be TRBD1 or TRBD2 (5 bases each). The CDR3 length is 13 residues. V was trimmed by 8 bases and J by 0 bases, leaving 7 bases between them. Germline V gives CDR1 ENHRY, CDR2 SYGVKD. The CDR3: CAIGTTNTGELFF. Written as DNA, the CDR3 is TGTGCCATCGGGACCACGAACACCGGGGAGCTGTTTTTT.

The chain employs TRBV10-1 and TRBJ1-2; D not resolved. From germline, CDR1 is WNHNN and CDR2 SYGVQD (reference sequence). V was trimmed by 3 bases and J by 6 bases, leaving 11 bases between them. CDR3 length equals 13 residues. This CDR3 is CASSDSGFNGYTF. The CDR3 DNA is TGCGCCAGCAGTGATTCAGGCTTCAATGGCTACACCTTC.

The rearrangement uses TRBV5-6 and TRBJ2-7; 7 bases match TRBD1. The CDR3 length is 16 residues. With 0 bases clipped from V and 3 bases from J, the junction kept 9 bases outside the gene matches. Germline V CDR1 and CDR2: SGHDT, YYEEEE. The CDR3 is CASSLGGPGQSYEQYV. CDR3 sequence (DNA): TGTGCCAGCAGCTTGGGGGGGCCGGGACAGAGCTACGAGCAGTACGTC.

This clone appeared a single time. This chain joins TRBV12-3 or TRBV12-4 and TRBJ1-6; D possibly corresponds to TRBD1 (5 bases). Trimming took off 6 bases at V and 11 bases at J, with 11 bases between the two ends. The CDR3 runs to 12 residues. The CDR3 loop reads CASSPDRPPLHF. CDR3 nucleotides: TGTGCCAGCAGCCCCGACAGACCACCCCTCCACTTT.

This clone has just a few counts. This rearrangement joins TRBV28 to TRBJ1-2; 8 nucleotides align to TRBD1. Germline CDR1 reads MDHEN; CDR2 reads SYDVKM. The V and J ends lost 5 bases and 4 bases, in that order; junction bases with no gene match: 3. This CDR3 contains 13 residues. The CDR3 DNA sequence: TGTGCCAGCAGTCTGGGACAGGTCTATGGCTACACCTTC. It yields the protein CASSLGQVYGYTF.

V usage is TRBV6-5 and J usage is TRBJ1-4; D is uncertain. Germline V gene data show CDR1 as MNHEY and CDR2 as SVGAGI. With 0 bases removed from V and 8 bases from J, the gap between germline ends came to 7 bases. The CDR3 contains 13 residues. CDR3 DNA: TGTGCCAGCAGTTACTCGGACTCGGAAAAACTGTTTTTT. Protein: CASSYSDSEKLFF.

This clone is a singleton in its sample. The chain employs TRBV4-2 and TRBJ1-5; no clear D. This CDR3 region has 15 residues. Germline V gene data show CDR1 as LGHNA and CDR2 as YNFKEQ. V was trimmed by 2 bases and J by 2 bases, leaving 10 bases between them. Here the CDR3 reads CASSQIWVGNQPQHF. The CDR3 DNA follows: TGTGCCAGCAGCCAAATATGGGTGGGCAATCAGCCCCAGCATTTT.

This clone was seen once. The chain is built from TRBV19 and TRBJ1-6; D may be TRBD1 (5 bases). Germline V gene data show CDR1 as LNHDA and CDR2 as SQIVND (reference sequence). The CDR3 totals 14 residues. Trimming stripped 3 bases from V and 9 bases from J, with 12 bases between. The CDR3 DNA sequence: TGTGCCAGTAGTATGGGGCCTCCTCCTTCACCCCTCCACTTT. This gives the protein CASSMGPPPSPLHF.

The chain recombines TRBV10-2 with TRBJ2-3, with D perhaps being TRBD1 or TRBD2 (5 bases each). Trimming left V 6 bases short and J 4 bases short, with 11 bases between. CDR1 and CDR2 (germline): WSHSY, SAAADI. CDR3 length equals 13 residues. The CDR3 DNA reads as TGCGCCAGCAGGGGGACGTCGGCAGATACGCAGTATTTT. Translation: CASRGTSADTQYF.

J is TRBJ2-2 and V is TRBV24-1; tentatively, D is TRBD2 (6 bases). CDR3 length: 14 residues. Trimming took off 4 bases at V and 2 bases at J, with 7 bases between the two ends. Germline CDR1 reads KGHDR; CDR2 reads SFDVKD. The CDR3 DNA is TGTGCCACCAGTGAGCGGGATAACACCGGGGAGCTGTTTTTT. Translation: CATSERDNTGELFF.

V gene TRBV25-1 combines with J gene TRBJ1-5; D is perhaps TRBD1 (6 bases). This CDR3 spans 15 amino acids. CDR1 and CDR2 from the germline V gene are MGHDK and SYGVNS. Deletions cut 2 bases from V and 7 bases from J, with 15 bases between. The CDR3 loop is CASSEGGGLSQPQHF. The CDR3 bases are TGTGCCAGCAGTGAAGGGGGGGGGCTTAGCCAGCCCCAGCATTTT.

V usage is TRBV2 and J usage is TRBJ2-2; 9 nucleotides line up with TRBD1. CDR3 length equals 15 residues. J lost 6 bases, V lost 5 bases, and 7 bases had no gene match. CDR1 is SNHLY, CDR2 FYNNEI, per germline. In DNA, the CDR3 is TGTGCCAGCAGTTTATGGACAGGGGAGGCCGGGGAGCTGTTTTTT. Its translation is CASSLWTGEAGELFF. The whole variable domain, filled in from reference TRBV2 and TRBJ2-2, reads EPEVTQTPSHQVTQMGQEVILRCVPISNHLYFYWYRQILGQKVEFLVSFYNNEISEKSEIFDDQFSVERPDGSNFTLKIRSTKLEDSAMYFCASSLWTGEAGELFFGEGSRLTVL.

The CDR3 sequence: CASSDGQGYNSPLHF. In DNA, the CDR3 is TGCGCCAGCAGCGACGGACAGGGGTATAATTCACCCCTCCACTTT. The chain employs TRBV5-1 and TRBJ1-6; 9 bases line up with TRBD1. CDR3 length equals 15 residues. The V and J ends lost 4 bases and 4 bases, in that order; junction bases with no gene match: 3. The germline V gene encodes CDR1 SGHRS and CDR2 YFSETQ. Complete variable domain (other parts from reference TRBV5-1 and TRBJ1-6): KAGVTQTPRYLIKTRGQQVTLSCSPISGHRSVSWYQQTPGQGLQFLFEYFSETQRNKGNFPGRFSGRQFSNSRSEMNVSTLELGDSALYLCASSDGQGYNSPLHFGNGTRLTVT.

This sequence joins TRBV7-9 and TRBJ2-1; TRBD2 might be the D (6 bases). CDR1 and CDR2 from the germline V gene are SEHNR and FQNEAQ (reference sequence). V was clipped by 4 bases and J by 4 bases, with 11 bases between them. CDR3 size: 14 residues. CDR3 nucleotides: TGTGCCAGCAGCTGGAGGGTCGGATACAATGAGCAGTTCTTC. This codes for CASSWRVGYNEQFF.

The V call is TRBV2, the J call TRBJ1-2; D call uncertain. The CDR3 length is 16 residues. The V and J ends lost 10 bases and 0 bases respectively, with 21 bases between them. The germline V gene has CDR1 SNHLY and CDR2 FYNNEI. CDR3 in amino acids: CATPGSSSSPNYGYTF. The CDR3 DNA sequence: TGTGCCACCCCGGGTAGTTCCTCCTCACCTAACTATGGCTACACCTTC.

The chain is built from TRBV3-1 (or the pseudogene TRBV3-2) and TRBJ2-3; no clear D. Trimming left V 0 bases short and J 0 bases short, with 13 bases between. The CDR3 length is 17 residues. Germline V gene data show CDR1 as LGHDT and CDR2 as YNNKEL (reference sequence). The CDR3 loop is CASSQDFKLLSTDTQYF. The CDR3 DNA follows: TGTGCCAGCAGCCAAGATTTTAAACTCCTTAGCACAGATACGCAGTATTTT.

V is TRBV20-1 and J is TRBJ2-3; TRBD2 agrees at 10 bases. CDR1 is DFQATT and CDR2 is SNEGSKA in the germline V gene (reference sequence). The CDR3 length is 19 residues. V lost 3 bases, J lost 3 bases, and 18 bases stayed unmatched. As DNA, the CDR3 is TGCAGTGCTAGTGGCCCGCCCGGGGTGGTAGCGGGAGGAACAGATACGCAGTATTTT. This translates into CSASGPPGVVAGGTDTQYF.

The genes are TRBV7-2 and TRBJ2-2; no clear D. The CDR3 spans 12 residues. Trimming shortened V by 4 bases and J by 3 bases, and 3 bases separated the two germline ends. The germline CDR1 and CDR2 sequences are SGHTA and FQGNSA. The CDR3 region has the DNA TGTGCCAGCAGCTATTACACCGGGGAGCTGTTTTTT. Protein sequence: CASSYYTGELFF.

The chain couples TRBV12-5 to TRBJ1-5; D is unresolved. Germline CDR1 is LGHNT and CDR2 is FRNRAP. Trimming pared 1 base from V and 4 bases from J, leaving 5 bases between. This CDR3 has 13 residues. The CDR3 nucleotides are TGTGCTAGTGGTTTGGGGGTAAATCAGCCCCAGCATTTT. Residues: CASGLGVNQPQHF. Looking up the rest from reference TRBV12-5 and TRBJ1-5 gives the full variable domain: DARVTQTPRHKVTEMGQEVTMRCQPILGHNTVFWYRQTMMQGLELLAYFRNRAPLDDSGMPKDRFSAEMPDATLATLKIQPSEPRDSAVYFCASGLGVNQPQHFGDGTRLSIL.

A few counts support this clone. The chain is built from TRBV15 and TRBJ1-2, with 7 bases aligning to TRBD1. J gave up 2 bases and V 3 bases, and 6 bases lay outside the gene matches. Germline V gene sequence: CDR1 LNHNV, CDR2 YYDKDF (reference sequence). The CDR3 spans 15 residues. CDR3 bases: TGTGCCACCAGCAGTAGACGGGACAGCAACTATGGCTACACCTTC. Translated, it gives CATSSRRDSNYGYTF.

This rearrangement joins TRBV6-5 to TRBJ1-6; 7 bases map to TRBD1. The CDR3 runs to 14 residues. Germline CDR1 reads MNHEY; CDR2 reads SVGAGI. V gave up 6 bases and J gave up 8 bases; unmatched junction bases: 7. This CDR3 reads CASSPDRWYSPLHF. Here the CDR3 DNA reads TGTGCCAGCAGCCCGGACAGGTGGTATTCACCCCTCCACTTT.

The J gene is TRBJ1-4, the V gene TRBV18; D call uncertain. CDR1 KGHSH and CDR2 LQKENI come from the germline V gene. The V end was cut by 1 base, the J end by 8 bases, with 17 bases between. The CDR3 is 16 amino acids. For the CDR3, the DNA is TGTGCCAGCTCACCACGGGTGGTAAGGGCCGGGGAAAAACTGTTTTTT. Encoded protein: CASSPRVVRAGEKLFF.

The rearrangement links TRBV19 to TRBJ2-2; 9 bases fit TRBD1. The germline CDR1 and CDR2 sequences are LNHDA and SQIVND (reference sequence). V lost 5 bases to trimming and J lost 6 bases; unmatched junction nucleotides: 4. This CDR3 is 14 amino acids long. The CDR3 DNA reads as TGTGCCAGTAGTGCGCACAGGGGGCCCGGGGAGCTGTTTTTT. It codes for CASSAHRGPGELFF.

V is TRBV19 and J is TRBJ1-5; D is ambiguous. V gave up 5 bases and J gave up 6 bases, with 17 bases separating them. From germline, CDR1 is LNHDA and CDR2 SQIVND (reference sequence). This CDR3 has 15 residues. CDR3 DNA sequence: TGTGCCAGTAGTGTAAATCCTGGAGGAGGTCAGCCCCAGCATTTT. Residues: CASSVNPGGGQPQHF. Complete variable domain (other parts from reference TRBV19 and TRBJ1-5): DGGITQSPKYLFRKEGQNVTLSCEQNLNHDAMYWYRQDPGQGLRLIYYSQIVNDFQKGDIAEGYSVSREKKESFPLTVTSAQKNPTAFYLCASSVNPGGGQPQHFGDGTRLSIL.

The V gene is TRBV14, the J gene TRBJ1-2; D may be TRBD1 (5 bases). Trimming removed 1 base at V and 8 bases at J, with 14 bases between. The CDR3 is 14 amino acids. Germline lookup yields CDR1 SGHDN and CDR2 FVKESK. CDR3 nucleotides: TGTGCCAGCAGCCAAGCTACAGGAGTAAGAGGCTACACCTTC. Residues: CASSQATGVRGYTF.

The chain combines TRBV27 with TRBJ1-6; possible D gene TRBD1, 5 bases. CDR1 is MNHEY and CDR2 is SMNVEV in the germline V gene (reference sequence). Trimming pared 0 bases from V and 10 bases from J, leaving 22 bases between. The CDR3 is 18 amino acids. The DNA of the CDR3 is TGTGCCAGCAGTTTATCGCTCGGGGGTGTTCCCGGTAGGTCACCCCTCCACTTT. Translated: CASSLSLGGVPGRSPLHF.

CDR3 nucleotides: TGTGCCACCAGTGATTTGACAGGCAACTATGGCTACACCTTC. As protein: CATSDLTGNYGYTF. The chain combines TRBV24-1 with TRBJ1-2; the D gene is possibly TRBD1 (5 bases). This CDR3 comprises 14 residues. With 0 bases removed from V and 2 bases from J, the gap between germline ends came to 6 bases. CDR1 is KGHDR and CDR2 is SFDVKD in the germline V gene.

V is TRBV4-1 and J is TRBJ2-1; 12 nucleotides match TRBD2. The CDR3 extends over 15 amino acids. CDR1 is MGHRA, CDR2 YSYEKL, per germline. Losses at the gene ends were 1 base for V and 10 bases for J; bases not matched to a gene: 5. The CDR3 DNA sequence: TGCGCCAGCAGCCAAGGACTAGCGGGAGTAGGGGAGCAGTTCTTC. It specifies CASSQGLAGVGEQFF.